The 28 T cell receptor beta chains in this list originate from one sample, sequenced in a study of cytomegalovirus exposure and HLA in healthy donors. PCR amplification relied on 60 Vbeta primers (plus 13 Jbeta primers). Sequencing was performed with immunoSEQ multiplex PCR; in TCRdb, only in-frame clones are kept and a portion is missing. This listing includes roughly 120,000 clones. The sequenced material came from PBMCs. Receptor source: a middle-aged man in good health and CMV-seronegative.

V is TRBV7-6 and J is TRBJ2-2; D not resolved. Between the trimmed V and J ends, which lost 3 bases and 4 bases, there was a span of 12 bases. CDR1 is SGHVS, CDR2 FNYEAQ, per germline. This CDR3 is 15 amino acids long. The CDR3 DNA is TGTGCCAGCAGCTTCGGGTATCTGGGCACCGGGGAGCTGTTTTTT. Its protein is CASSFGYLGTGELFF.

V usage is TRBV6-1 and J usage is TRBJ1-2; D perhaps matches TRBD1 (5 bases). The CDR3 consists of 15 residues. Germline V gives CDR1 MNHNS, CDR2 SASEGT. The V end lost 2 bases, the J end lost 3 bases, and 13 bases lay between the germline ends. The CDR3 DNA reads as TGTGCCAGCAGTGAATCAACACAGGTCCACTATGGCTACACCTTC. The encoded protein is CASSESTQVHYGYTF.

Of note for this clone: Other nucleotide sequences from this sample produce the same CDR3. This chain uses TRBV7-9 with TRBJ2-7, with 12 bases matching TRBD1. The trim removed 0 bases at V and 6 bases at J, leaving 0 bases unmatched. Looked up from germline, CDR1 is SEHNR and CDR2 is FQNEAQ (reference sequence). The CDR3 covers 14 residues. The CDR3 reads CASSLAGQGAEQYF. The CDR3 DNA reads as TGTGCCAGCAGCTTAGCGGGACAGGGGGCCGAGCAGTACTTC.

This chain uses TRBV5-6 with TRBJ2-2; TRBD2 might be the D (6 bases). Per the germline V gene, CDR1 is SGHDT and CDR2 is YYEEEE. This CDR3 spans 15 amino acids. V lost 3 bases and J 4 bases, leaving 13 bases between the germline ends. CDR3 sequence reads: CASSWVPGLTGELFF. CDR3 sequence (DNA): TGTGCCAGCAGCTGGGTTCCGGGACTCACCGGGGAGCTGTTTTTT.

The genes are TRBV11-2 and TRBJ2-7, with D possibly TRBD2 on 6 matching bases. V was cut by 3 bases and J by 3 bases, with 18 bases left in between. This CDR3 comprises 16 residues. Germline values: CDR1 SGHAT, CDR2 FQNNGV. The chain's CDR3 is CASSFGLQNPIYEQYF. The CDR3 coding sequence is TGTGCCAGCAGCTTTGGACTACAGAATCCGATCTACGAGCAGTACTTC.

The chain has TRBV7-9 and TRBJ2-5, with 8 bases matching TRBD2. Per the germline V gene, CDR1 is SEHNR and CDR2 is FQNEAQ (reference sequence). After removal of 5 bases from V and 5 bases from J, the junction contained 4 bases not matched to a gene. The length of the CDR3 is 13 residues. CDR3 amino acids: CASSLSGIETQYF. The CDR3 DNA follows: TGTGCCAGCAGCCTTAGCGGGATTGAGACCCAGTACTTC. The whole variable domain, filled in from reference TRBV7-9 and TRBJ2-5, reads DTGVSQNPRHKITKRGQNVTFRCDPISEHNRLYWYRQTLGQGPEFLTYFQNEAQLEKSRLLSDRFSAERPKGSFSTLEIQRTEQGDSAMYLCASSLSGIETQYFGPGTRLLVL.

The V gene is TRBV5-8, the J gene TRBJ1-2; the D is unclear. Germline CDR1 and CDR2: SGHTS and YDEGEE. This CDR3 contains 14 residues. V was cut by 4 bases and J by 3 bases, with 13 bases left in between. The CDR3 here is CASSPRMGYYGYTF. The CDR3 nucleotides read TGTGCCAGCAGCCCCCGGATGGGCTACTATGGCTACACCTTC.

V gene TRBV25-1 combines with J gene TRBJ1-1; 7 nucleotides agree with TRBD1. The germline V gene has CDR1 MGHDK and CDR2 SYGVNS. The CDR3 consists of 14 residues. V shed 6 bases, J shed 3 bases, and the junction held 7 bases outside the gene matches. In DNA, the CDR3 is TGTGCCAGCAGGATACAGGGGTGGGACACTGAAGCTTTCTTT. Translation gives CASRIQGWDTEAFF. Drawing the rest from reference TRBV25-1 and TRBJ1-1, the complete variable domain is EADIYQTPRYLVIGTGKKITLECSQTMGHDKMYWYQQDPGMELHLIHYSYGVNSTEKGDLSSESTVSRIRTEHFPLTLESARPSHTSQYLCASRIQGWDTEAFFGQGTRLTVV.

Here the CDR3 DNA reads TGCGCCAGCAGGAAAGGAGGGTGGTCCTACGAGCAGTACTTC. Translated, it gives CASRKGGWSYEQYF. The chain couples TRBV5-1 to TRBJ2-7, with D possibly TRBD2 on 6 matching bases. The V end lost 5 bases, the J end lost 1 base, and 13 bases lay between the germline ends. The germline gives CDR1 SGHRS, CDR2 YFSETQ. The CDR3 has 14 residues.

The gene calls are TRBV6-5 and TRBJ2-5; D remains unclear. The DNA end is a closer match to TRBJ2-7, so the J assignment may be wrong. In germline, CDR1 is MNHEY, CDR2 SVGAGI. CDR3 length: 13 residues. In DNA, the CDR3 is TGTGCCAGCAGACCTCTAGTAACCTACGAGCAGTACTTC. Amino acids: CASRPLVTYEQYF.

On this clone: The CDR3 carries no conserved terminal phenylalanine or tryptophan, so it likely arises from a read error. DNA for the CDR3: TGTGCCAGCAGTGAGGTCCGCGGGCAGGGGGCTTACTATGGCTACACCTAC. Amino acids: CASSEVRGQGAYYGYTY. V usage is TRBV6-1 and J usage is TRBJ1-2; 8 bases map to TRBD1. Germline lookup yields CDR1 MNHNS and CDR2 SASEGT. There are 17 residues in the CDR3. Losses at the gene ends were 3 bases for V and 3 bases for J; bases not matched to a gene: 12.

V usage is TRBV5-6 and J usage is TRBJ2-1, with TRBD2 as a possible D gene (5 bases). CDR1 SGHDT and CDR2 YYEEEE come from the germline V gene. There are 15 residues in the CDR3. The ends were cut back, 2 bases at V and 1 base at J, with 10 bases in the middle. DNA of the CDR3: TGTGCCAGCAGCTTCAGTGGGAGTTCCTACAATGAGCAGTTCTTC. It translates to CASSFSGSSYNEQFF.

The V call is TRBV19, the J call TRBJ2-3; D is undetermined. Trimming cost V 2 bases and J 4 bases, with 7 bases left between them. CDR1 and CDR2 from the germline V gene are LNHDA and SQIVND (reference sequence). This CDR3 is built from 13 residues. CDR3 amino acids: CASSILQADTQYF. The CDR3, as DNA: TGTGCCAGTAGTATACTCCAGGCAGATACGCAGTATTTT.

The rearrangement joins TRBV20-1 to TRBJ2-3; D unclear. CDR1 and CDR2 from the germline V gene are DFQATT and SNEGSKA (reference sequence). The V end was cut by 3 bases, the J end by 5 bases, with 6 bases between. CDR3 length: 11 residues. CDR3 region: CSASVGDTQYF. CDR3 nucleotide sequence: TGCAGTGCTAGCGTCGGAGATACGCAGTATTTT.

The J gene is TRBJ2-1, the V gene TRBV11-3; tentative D call: TRBD2 (5 bases). This CDR3 is 12 amino acids long. Germline V CDR1 and CDR2: SGHNT, YENEEA. Trimming shortened V by 1 base and J by 10 bases, and 8 bases separated the two germline ends. The CDR3 sequence: CASSLVTGEQFF. CDR3 in DNA: TGTGCCAGCAGCTTAGTGACGGGAGAGCAGTTCTTC.

The chain joins TRBV5-1 to TRBJ2-1, with 14 bases identical to TRBD2. The J segment lost 6 bases and the V segment lost 4 bases, leaving 6 bases of the junction unmatched. CDR3 length: 16 amino acids. CDR1 is SGHRS, CDR2 YFSETQ, per germline. CDR3 in amino acids: CASSKPGLAGVNEQFF. The CDR3 region has the DNA TGCGCCAGCAGCAAGCCGGGACTAGCGGGAGTCAATGAGCAGTTCTTC.

This chain connects TRBV2 to TRBJ2-1; the D is unclear. The germline V and J ends were trimmed by 5 bases and 6 bases, with 2 bases remaining between them. The CDR3 has 10 residues. CDR1 is SNHLY and CDR2 is FYNNEI in the germline V gene. This chain's CDR3 is CASSRNEQFF. The CDR3 DNA reads TGTGCCAGCAGTCGCAATGAGCAGTTCTTC.

This chain connects TRBV5-1 to TRBJ1-1; 7 positions agree with TRBD1. The V gene end was trimmed by 3 bases and the J gene end by 3 bases; junction bases not matched to a gene: 5. CDR1 and CDR2 from the germline V gene are SGHRS and YFSETQ. This CDR3 is built from 14 residues. The CDR3 spells CASSYDREYTEAFF. The CDR3, as DNA: TGCGCCAGCAGCTACGACAGGGAATACACTGAAGCTTTCTTT. The full variable domain, with the rest looked up from reference TRBV5-1 and TRBJ1-1, is KAGVTQTPRYLIKTRGQQVTLSCSPISGHRSVSWYQQTPGQGLQFLFEYFSETQRNKGNFPGRFSGRQFSNSRSEMNVSTLELGDSALYLCASSYDREYTEAFFGQGTRLTVV.

V is TRBV5-1 and J is TRBJ2-1; 10 bases are shared with TRBD2. This CDR3 comprises 17 residues. Germline CDR1 SGHRS, CDR2 YFSETQ. J lost 8 bases, V lost 4 bases, and 15 bases had no gene match. The CDR3, as DNA: TGCGCCAGCAGCCCACGTCCCCCTAGCGGGAGCGCGTATGAGCAGTTCTTC. Its protein is CASSPRPPSGSAYEQFF.

The chain joins TRBV28 to TRBJ1-5; TRBD1 agrees at 7 bases. Germline-derived CDR1 and CDR2 are MDHEN and SYDVKM. CDR3 length equals 16 residues. The junction had 12 bases not matched to a gene; V was cut back by 6 bases and J by 4 bases. CDR3 loop: CASRRNEGTANQPQHF. The CDR3 coding sequence is TGTGCCAGCAGACGTAACGAGGGGACAGCAAATCAGCCCCAGCATTTT.

In DNA, the CDR3 is TGTGCCACCAGCAGAGATTCAGGTACTGAGCAGTTCTTC. It is translated as CATSRDSGTEQFF. V and J are TRBV15 and TRBJ2-1; D unresolved. V was shortened by 0 bases and J by 9 bases, with 9 bases between the two germline ends. CDR1 is LNHNV, CDR2 YYDKDF, per germline (reference sequence). The CDR3 contains 13 residues.

V and J are TRBV18 and TRBJ1-1; D remains unclear. CDR1 is KGHSH and CDR2 is LQKENI in the germline V gene. V lost 3 bases and J 1 base, leaving 9 bases between the germline ends. The CDR3 extends over 14 amino acids. The CDR3 region is CASSPPGGNTEAFF. In DNA, the CDR3 is TGTGCCAGCTCACCCCCTGGAGGGAACACTGAAGCTTTCTTT. The variable domain in full, with the rest retrieved from reference TRBV18 and TRBJ1-1, is NAGVMQNPRHLVRRRGQEARLRCSPMKGHSHVYWYRQLPEEGLKFMVYLQKENIIDESGMPKERFSAEFPKEGPSILRIQQVVRGDSAAYFCASSPPGGNTEAFFGQGTRLTVV.

This chain uses TRBV30 with TRBJ2-3; D is undetermined. V lost 1 base and J 8 bases, leaving 10 bases between the germline ends. This CDR3 has 12 residues. The germline V gene has CDR1 GTSNPN and CDR2 SVGIG (reference sequence). The CDR3 loop is CAWSGSGFTQYF. CDR3 bases: TGTGCCTGGAGTGGGTCAGGTTTTACGCAGTATTTT.

The chain is built from TRBV7-2 and TRBJ2-5, with D possibly being TRBD2 (5 bases). The CDR3 covers 14 residues. Germline-derived CDR1 and CDR2 are SGHTA and FQGNSA. The ends were cut back, 1 base at V and 6 bases at J, with 12 bases in the middle. The CDR3 region is CASSLVGVEKTQYF. As DNA, the CDR3 is TGTGCCAGCAGCTTAGTGGGAGTAGAGAAGACCCAGTACTTC.

The V call is TRBV6-1, the J call TRBJ2-3; D is uncertain. With 6 bases removed from V and 4 bases from J, the gap between germline ends came to 17 bases. This CDR3 comprises 15 residues. CDR1 and CDR2 (germline): MNHNS, SASEGT. The CDR3 coding sequence is TGTGCCAGCAGATTGCGAAACGGGTTTGCAGATACGCAGTATTTT. As protein: CASRLRNGFADTQYF.

The chain carries TRBV27 and TRBJ2-1; 9 nucleotides match TRBD1. Germline V CDR1 and CDR2: MNHEY, SMNVEV (reference sequence). This CDR3 is 14 amino acids long. The junction had 9 bases not matched to a gene; V was cut back by 6 bases and J by 9 bases. CDR3 nucleotides: TGTGCCAGCAGCACAGGGGGCGGGAGATTTGAGCAGTTCTTC. The encoded protein is CASSTGGGRFEQFF.

The chain is built from TRBV2 and TRBJ1-3; D possibly corresponds to TRBD1 (6 bases). CDR1 and CDR2 (germline): SNHLY, FYNNEI. With 6 bases removed from V and 0 bases from J, the gap between germline ends came to 9 bases. This CDR3 comprises 14 residues. Here the CDR3 reads CASRETGSGNTIYF. The CDR3 bases are TGTGCCAGCAGGGAGACAGGCTCTGGAAACACCATATATTTT.

The gene calls are TRBV19 and TRBJ1-1, with D possibly matching TRBD1 (5 bases). The CDR3 loop spans 15 amino acids. The ends were cut back, 7 bases at V and 4 bases at J, with 19 bases in the middle. Germline-derived CDR1 and CDR2 are LNHDA and SQIVND (reference sequence). The CDR3 protein is CASKSGTTQGTEAFF. The CDR3 DNA reads as TGTGCCAGTAAGTCCGGGACTACCCAGGGCACTGAAGCTTTCTTT.